The clone carrying this T cell receptor beta chain was picked up a small number of times. This specimen belongs to a study of T cell repertoires in aging, cancer and after chemotherapy. About the study: Donors were grouped into six age bands spanning 30 or younger through 70 or older.

Rearranged V-D-J TRB sequences were amplified with a mixed TRB-A/B primer pool. TCRdb re-called the multiplex PCR reads through MiXCR, storing one row per CDR3 protein. Among some 1,500 distinct CDR3 sequences, about 55% were seen once, and the ten largest hold 82%. The template was genomic DNA from peripheral blood, not RNA. V was pared by 4 bases and J by 2 bases, with 10 bases between. Germline assignment: CDR1 MNHEY and CDR2 SMNVEV (reference sequence). The CDR3 sequence is 14 residues long. The sequence was collected from a human donor with a blood cancer. The source material was blood. This chain links TRBV27 with TRBJ2-3; D is unresolved. CDR3 in DNA: TGTGCCAGCAGTTCGAGAAGCTACACAGATACGCAGTATTTT. Amino acid sequence: CASSSRSYTDTQYF.